The sequence of this T cell receptor beta chain was determined in a study of shared clonotypes between healthy human individuals. Findings and limits, study-wide: Non-shared clonotypes were found to have lower generation probabilities than the clonotypes that were shared by all four of the sorted-subset donors. Estimated richness was generally greater in naive than memory subsets.

When replicate PCRs were run on sorted subsets, they used 200 to 250 ng DNA, 28,000 or so T cell genomes. Sequenced by immunoSEQ multiplex PCR; TCRdb stores in-frame clones only, minus some. The sample lists millions of clones, roughly 95% occurring once. Naivety among CD8 cells was defined by CD45RO negativity and positive CCR7 selection, thereby excluding terminally differentiated effector memory CD45RA+ cells. Within Nashville, Tennessee resided all donors, each a Caucasian adult. Notes on this clone: The antigen remains undetermined.

Germline V gives CDR1 SNHLY, CDR2 FYNNEI. Trimming took 3 bases from V and 3 from J, leaving 12 bases between them. The CDR3 is made up of 14 amino acids. This chain connects TRBV2 to TRBJ2-7; D may correspond to TRBD1 or TRBD2 (5 bases each). The sequencing sample was made of naive CD8+ T cells sorted from blood. The receptor comes from a man aged 18 to 29 in good health. The CDR3 coding sequence is TGTGCCAGCAGTGAGGGGGTCACCTTCTACGAGCAGTACTTC. The encoded protein is CASSEGVTFYEQYF.